Below are 4 T cell receptor beta chains sequenced from a single sample in a study of blood T cell repertoires in COVID-19. Repertoires were generated with immunoSEQ multiplex PCR, while TCRdb's copy carries only in-frame clones and drops some. This table has about 48,000 clones, less than 95% appearing once. Sequenced sample: peripheral blood. The origin of the receptors is a man aged 70-80 years with acute or convalescent COVID-19.

This chain uses TRBV7-2 with TRBJ1-1; D ambiguous. The V end was cut by 3 bases, the J end by 4 bases, with 12 bases between. This CDR3 is 14 amino acids long. Germline-derived CDR1 and CDR2 are SGHTA and FQGNSA. The CDR3 protein is CASSFPGRSTEAFF. The CDR3 DNA is TGTGCCAGCAGCTTTCCGGGGAGGAGCACTGAAGCTTTCTTT.

The rearrangement joins TRBV3-1 (or the pseudogene TRBV3-2) to TRBJ2-1; TRBD2 matches 8 bases. The CDR3 sequence is 15 residues long. J was trimmed by 4 bases and V by 4 bases; bases with no gene match: 6. Germline V gene lookup returns CDR1 LGHDT and CDR2 YNNKEL (reference sequence). CDR3 amino acids: CASSPLAAPYNEQFF. DNA for the CDR3: TGTGCCAGCAGCCCACTAGCGGCCCCTTACAATGAGCAGTTCTTC.

The rearrangement links TRBV29-1 to TRBJ2-7, with D perhaps TRBD1 (6 bases). Trimming removed 5 bases from V and 4 bases from J, with 12 bases in between. The CDR3 is 12 amino acids. Germline V gene lookup returns CDR1 SQVTM and CDR2 ANQGSEA. CDR3 coding DNA: TGCAGCGTTTCGAGGGGGATATACGAGCAGTACTTC. This codes for CSVSRGIYEQYF.

The V and J genes are TRBV5-1 and TRBJ2-3; 10 bases line up with TRBD2. With V trimmed by 2 bases and J by 2 bases, 5 bases remained unmatched. The length of the CDR3 is 16 residues. Germline V gene sequence: CDR1 SGHRS, CDR2 YFSETQ. The chain's CDR3 is CASSLRLAGNTDTQYF. CDR3 nucleotides: TGCGCCAGCAGCTTAAGACTAGCGGGTAACACAGATACGCAGTATTTT.